Following are 19 T cell receptor delta chains from one sample sequenced in a study of gamma-delta chains in newborns, infants, children (dated by TCRdb to between 2019 and 2020). The sequencer listed for this sample is Illumina MiSeq. TCRdb recomputed clones from the public reads with CATT; identical DNA rows were then combined. The table for this sample lists more than 9,000 delta-chain clones; approximately 9.5% of them were counted only once. The top ten clonotypes cover about 9.3% of the sample. The sequenced sample consisted of blood. These receptors originate from a child who was a newborn, infant or young child, either healthy, febrile or measles-vaccinated (not recorded which).

The chain employs TRDV2 and TRDJ3; a weak D match, TRDD3 (5 bases). The CDR3 loop spans 18 amino acids. Germline V gene sequence: CDR1 GEAIGNYY, CDR2 EKD. Trimming took off 5 bases at V and 0 bases at J, with 16 bases between the two ends. As DNA, the CDR3 is TGTGCCTGTGGCCCCATACTGGCGAGCTCCTGGGACACCCGACAGATGTTTTTC. Amino acid sequence: CACGPILASSWDTRQMFF.

Details on this clone: Possible read error: a much larger clone is one base away. This rearrangement joins TRDV2 to TRDJ1, with D perhaps matching TRDD3 (5 bases). The germline V gene has CDR1 GEAIGNYY and CDR2 EKD. V lost 3 bases, J lost 0 bases, and 31 bases lay in between. This CDR3 is built from 21 residues. The CDR3 loop is CACDVVTSTGATVPYTDKLIF. As DNA, the CDR3 is TGTGCCTGTGACGTTGTGACGAGTACTGGCGCCACAGTCCCATACACCGATAAACTCATCTTT.

This clone was seen only a few times. The DNA translation disagrees with the TCRdb protein at residue 9, so the protein in this description comes from the DNA. The chain has TRDV2 and TRDJ3, with TRDD3 matching 11 bases. V dropped 2 bases and J dropped 0; count of bases not matched to a gene: 5. The length of the CDR3 is 19 residues. The germline CDR1 and CDR2 sequences are GEAIGNYY and EKD. The CDR3 DNA reads as TGTGCCTGTGACATACTGGGGGATAGAAGCTCCTGGGACACCCGACAGATGTTTTTC. Its translation: CACDILGDRSSWDTRQMFF.

The chain recombines TRDV2 with TRDJ3, with 13 bases matching TRDD3. Trimming cost V 3 bases and J 0 bases; bases outside gene matches: 10. CDR3 length: 21 amino acids. CDR1 and CDR2 (germline): GEAIGNYY, EKD. In DNA, the CDR3 is TGTGCCTGTGACTCGGTACTGGGGGATACGCAGAGCTCCTGGGACACCCGACAGATGTTTTTC. Translating gives CACDSVLGDTQSSWDTRQMFF.

This clone was found a few times. This may come from a read error, since a much larger clone is one base off. This sample also contains other DNA sequences that code for the same CDR3. This rearrangement joins TRDV2 to TRDJ3; 7 bases fit TRDD3. CDR1 and CDR2 from the germline V gene are GEAIGNYY and EKD. Unmatched junction bases numbered 4, after V lost 0 bases and J lost 0 bases. The CDR3 loop spans 18 amino acids. This CDR3 reads CACDTGWGSSWDTRQMFF. The CDR3 coding sequence is TGTGCCTGTGACACCGGGTGGGGGAGCTCCTGGGACACCCGACAGATGTTTTTC.

Points on this clone: A clone one base away is much larger, so this may be a read error. The chain joins TRDV2 to TRDJ2; TRDD3 matches at 10 bases. This CDR3 comprises 15 residues. Germline V gene sequence: CDR1 GEAIGNYY, CDR2 EKD. CDR3 sequence reads: CACDTLGDLAAQLFF. CDR3 nucleotide sequence: TGTGCCTGTGACACACTGGGGGATTTGGCAGCACAACTCTTCTTT.

Regarding this clone: With only one base between it and a far larger clone, this is likely a read error. Other DNA variants within this sample encode the same CDR3. The rearrangement uses TRDV2 and TRDJ1; maybe TRDD3 (5 bases). Trimming took 0 bases from V and 4 from J, leaving 11 bases between them. Germline-derived CDR1 and CDR2 are GEAIGNYY and EKD. The CDR3 consists of 14 residues. The CDR3, as DNA: TGTGCCTGTGACACCTTGTACGGATACGATAAACTCATCTTT. This codes for CACDTLYGYDKLIF.

The J gene is TRDJ1, the V gene TRDV1, with TRDD2 as a possible D gene (5 bases). CDR1 is TSWWSYY and CDR2 is QGS in the germline V gene. The CDR3 runs 15 residues. V lost 3 bases and J 4 bases, leaving 15 bases between the germline ends. This CDR3 is CALGDSGPTGDKLIF. The DNA of the CDR3 is TGTGCTCTTGGGGATTCGGGGCCTACGGGCGATAAACTCATCTTT.

The chain combines TRDV2 with TRDJ1; D possibly corresponds to TRDD3 (6 bases). Germline V gives CDR1 GEAIGNYY, CDR2 EKD. The CDR3 has 13 amino acids. Trimming shortened V by 3 bases and J by 9 bases, and 16 bases separated the two germline ends. CDR3 amino acids: CACDLGMGRELIF. In nucleotides, the CDR3 is TGTGCCTGTGACCTGGGGATGGGCCGGGAACTCATCTTT.

This clone was found a few times. The V and J genes are TRDV2 and TRDJ1; TRDD3 is a possible D gene (6 bases). Germline V gene sequence: CDR1 GEAIGNYY, CDR2 EKD. This CDR3 is built from 14 residues. V lost 3 bases, J lost 1 base, and 11 bases lay in between. CDR3 sequence: CACDPWGRTDKLIF. Written as DNA, the CDR3 is TGTGCCTGTGACCCATGGGGGCGCACCGATAAACTCATCTTT.

Remarks on this clone: A read error may produce the germline difference seen at one junction end. The V gene is TRDV2, the J gene TRDJ1, with no clear D. The CDR3 totals 14 residues. Germline loops: CDR1 GEAIGNYY, CDR2 EKD. The CDR3 nucleotides are TGTGCCCGTGACACGATCGGGTACACCGATAAACTCATCTTT. Its protein product is CARDTIGYTDKLIF.

Note on this clone: Other DNA sequences from this sample encode an identical CDR3 as well. This sequence joins TRDV2 and TRDJ1; 8 bases are shared with TRDD3. The CDR3 runs 18 residues. V was pared by 0 bases and J by 2 bases, with 13 bases of the junction left unmatched. The germline gives CDR1 GEAIGNYY, CDR2 EKD. CDR3 protein: CACDTVETGGYGTDKLIF. The CDR3 DNA is TGTGCCTGTGACACCGTGGAAACTGGGGGGTACGGGACCGATAAACTCATCTTT.

This clone was recorded a few times. The V call is TRDV1, the J call TRDJ1; TRDD3 agrees at 11 bases. The CDR3 is made up of 20 amino acids. Trimming cost V 1 base and J 0 bases; bases outside gene matches: 13. The germline CDR1 and CDR2 sequences are TSWWSYY and QGS. The DNA for the CDR3 is TGTGCTCTTGGGGAACCCAGACTGGGGGATATGAGGGGGTACACCGATAAACTCATCTTT. It specifies CALGEPRLGDMRGYTDKLIF.

This clone rates as medium-sized. The chain links TRDV2 to TRDJ1; 7 bases agree with TRDD3. This CDR3 comprises 14 residues. In germline, CDR1 is GEAIGNYY, CDR2 EKD. Trimming removed 0 bases from V and 3 bases from J; junction bases left unmatched: 3. The CDR3 DNA is TGTGCCTGTGACACCGTCGGGGGATCCGATAAACTCATCTTT. It yields the protein CACDTVGGSDKLIF.

This clone is labeled as medium-sized. The chain is built from TRDV2 and TRDJ1; 9 nucleotides agree with TRDD3. Trimming cost V 1 base and J 10 bases; bases outside gene matches: 12. The germline V gene has CDR1 GEAIGNYY and CDR2 EKD. The CDR3 totals 15 residues. For the CDR3, the DNA is TGTGCCTGTGACACTTTACTGGGGGACCAGAAAGGACTCATCTTT. The encoded protein is CACDTLLGDQKGLIF.

Comments on this clone: The sample carries other DNA sequences with the same CDR3. This chain joins TRDV2 and TRDJ3; 10 nucleotides agree with TRDD3. The CDR3 is made up of 18 amino acids. After removal of 2 bases from V and 1 base from J, the junction contained 4 bases not matched to a gene. Germline V gene sequence: CDR1 GEAIGNYY, CDR2 EKD. As DNA, the CDR3 is TGTGCCTGTGACAATACTGGGGGATCATCCTGGGACACCCGACAGATGTTTTTC. Translating it yields CACDNTGGSSWDTRQMFF.

Concerning this clone itself: This DNA translates differently at residue 14 from the TCRdb protein, which is that of a much larger clone; a read error is likely, and the protein shown is the DNA's own translation. The chain is built from TRDV1 and TRDJ1, with a weak D call TRDD2 (8 bases). This CDR3 is built from 19 residues. The V gene lost 3 bases and the J gene lost 1 base, with 24 bases spanning the gap. Germline lookup yields CDR1 TSWWSYY and CDR2 QGS. This chain's CDR3 is CALGDDFLPILGFTDKLIF. CDR3 nucleotides: TGTGCTCTTGGGGACGACTTCCTACCCATACTGGGGTTCACCGATAAACTCATCTTT.

This clone was counted only a few times. The genes are TRDV2 and TRDJ3, with TRDD3 matching 9 bases. Unmatched junction bases numbered 5, after V lost 0 bases and J lost 0 bases. Germline CDR1 reads GEAIGNYY; CDR2 reads EKD. The CDR3 contains 19 residues. This CDR3 is CACDTSWGISSWDTRQMFF. CDR3 DNA: TGTGCCTGTGACACCTCCTGGGGGATCTCCTCCTGGGACACCCGACAGATGTTTTTC.

This clone occurred a few times. The same CDR3 is also encoded by other DNA sequences in this sample. This chain links TRDV2 with TRDJ3; the match to TRDD3 covers 10 bases. Trimming took 1 base from V and 0 from J; bases not matched to a gene: 5. The germline V gene has CDR1 GEAIGNYY and CDR2 EKD. The CDR3 is 19 amino acids. The CDR3 reads CACDTTGGLSSWDTRQMFF. CDR3 bases: TGTGCCTGTGACACTACTGGGGGATTGAGCTCCTGGGACACCCGACAGATGTTTTTC.